This TCR beta chain is from a study of breast tumors, draining lymph nodes, adjacent tissues. The lymph nodes were axillary draining lymph nodes from breast cancer patients. Germline V lookup: CDR1 GTSNPN, CDR2 SVGIG (reference sequence). V gave up 4 bases and J gave up 1 base, with 11 bases separating them. The CDR3 has 13 amino acids. Each CDR3 protein gets one entry after TCRdb re-called the multiplex PCR reads with MiXCR. The sample shows some 140,000 distinct CDR3 sequences, approximately 22% of them seen only once. This clonotype has at least ten counts. The antigen is not known. Study observations and caveats: Compared with lymph nodes, tumors were less diverse; compared with nontumor tissue, more. Luminal-like breast cancer showed significantly greater tumor-nontumor repertoire similarity than basal-like breast cancer did. Most tumor T cells seemingly derive from lymph node, then expand in tumor. The lymph node origin of tumor T cells was framed as consistent with a hypothesis, not demonstrated.

The genes are TRBV30 and TRBJ2-7; TRBD1 might be the D (6 bases). The TCR originated in a female donor with breast cancer. Some clones in this sample may be carry-over from other donors' samples. The sequenced sample was axillary lymph node tissue. The CDR3 DNA reads as TGTGCCTGGAACACCGGACAGTCCTACGAGCAGTACTTC. Translating gives CAWNTGQSYEQYF.